Listed below are T cell receptor beta chains from one sample, sequenced in a study of tumor-infiltrating lymphocytes in primary liver carcinoma. TCRdb redid the calling of the multiplex PCR reads with MiXCR, one entry per CDR3 protein. The sample has approximately 73,000 distinct CDR3 sequences; 71% are singletons. Sequenced sample: liver tumor tissue from sampling region 4. These receptor sequences come from a woman aged 55 to 70 with primary liver carcinoma and hepatitis B virus infection. Each CDR3 is given with its conserved first and last residue. Fields, in order: CDR3 length, clone size, J gene, V gene, D gene, CDR3 DNA, CDR3 protein. D genes are given only for firm matches. Clone size is stated in some rows and not others, as once, few, many or a class when expanded.

cdr3_length: 15; clone_size: many; j_call: TRBJ2-3; v_call: TRBV4-2; d_call: .; cdr3_nt: TGTGCCAGCAGCCAAGGGGGACTGGCCGAAGGTACGCAGTATTTT; cdr3_aa: CASSQGGLAEGTQYF
cdr3_length: 16; clone_size: .; j_call: TRBJ2-1; v_call: TRBV5-1; d_call: TRBD2; cdr3_nt: TGCGCCAGCAACCTCTCTAGCGGGACCTCCTACAATGGGCAGTTCTTC; cdr3_aa: CASNLSSGTSYNGQFF
cdr3_length: 14; clone_size: medium-sized; j_call: TRBJ1-1; v_call: TRBV11-1; d_call: .; cdr3_nt: TGTGCCAGCAGCTTAGGTCGGGGGAGCACTGAAGCTTTCTTT; cdr3_aa: CASSLGRGSTEAFF
cdr3_length: 15; clone_size: many; j_call: TRBJ1-6; v_call: TRBV24-1; d_call: .; cdr3_nt: TGTGCCACCAGTGACCTTCGAGGGCCTAATTCACCCCTCCACTTT; cdr3_aa: CATSDLRGPNSPLHF
cdr3_length: 15; clone_size: few; j_call: TRBJ2-7; v_call: TRBV14; d_call: .; cdr3_nt: TGTGCCAGCGGCCAAGGCTTAGGGAATATCTACGAGCAGTACTTC; cdr3_aa: CASGQGLGNIYEQYF
cdr3_length: 15; clone_size: few; j_call: TRBJ2-2; v_call: TRBV7-9; d_call: .; cdr3_nt: TGTGCCAGCAGCTTCGAGGGAAGAAAAACCGGGGAGCTGTTTTTT; cdr3_aa: CASSFEGRKTGELFF
cdr3_length: 15; clone_size: many; j_call: TRBJ1-2; v_call: TRBV5-1; d_call: TRBD1; cdr3_nt: TGCGCCAGCCGCCCACAGGAGGGGGCGAGCTATGGCTACACCTTC; cdr3_aa: CASRPQEGASYGYTF
cdr3_length: 14; clone_size: .; j_call: TRBJ2-1; v_call: TRBV29-1; d_call: .; cdr3_nt: TGCAGCGCTGAACCGGCAGTATCCGGCGATGAGCAGTTCTTC; cdr3_aa: CSAEPAVSGDEQFF
cdr3_length: 12; clone_size: .; j_call: TRBJ1-5; v_call: TRBV10-3; d_call: .; cdr3_nt: TGTGCCATCAGTGAGATGAGTCAGCCCCAGCATTTT; cdr3_aa: CAISEMSQPQHF
cdr3_length: 18; clone_size: .; j_call: TRBJ2-1; v_call: TRBV14; d_call: TRBD1; cdr3_nt: TGTGCCAGCAGCCAAGTGACAACAGGGGGCCGGTCTTACAATGAGCAGTTCTTC; cdr3_aa: CASSQVTTGGRSYNEQFF
cdr3_length: 15; clone_size: .; j_call: TRBJ2-2; v_call: TRBV6-5; d_call: .; cdr3_nt: TGTGCCAGTAGACACCGGACTGCCCTCACCGGGGAGCTGTTTTTT; cdr3_aa: CASRHRTALTGELFF
cdr3_length: 18; clone_size: many; j_call: TRBJ2-1; v_call: TRBV11-2; d_call: TRBD1; cdr3_nt: TGTGCCAGCAGCTCCTTCCGCGGGACAGGGGGTAATTACAATGAGCAGTTCTTC; cdr3_aa: CASSSFRGTGGNYNEQFF
cdr3_length: 20; clone_size: few; j_call: TRBJ1-2; v_call: TRBV5-1; d_call: .; cdr3_nt: TGCGCCAGCAGCTTGGACCGCTACTCTAGACAGGAATTTTCTAACTATGGCTACACCTTC; cdr3_aa: CASSLDRYSRQEFSNYGYTF